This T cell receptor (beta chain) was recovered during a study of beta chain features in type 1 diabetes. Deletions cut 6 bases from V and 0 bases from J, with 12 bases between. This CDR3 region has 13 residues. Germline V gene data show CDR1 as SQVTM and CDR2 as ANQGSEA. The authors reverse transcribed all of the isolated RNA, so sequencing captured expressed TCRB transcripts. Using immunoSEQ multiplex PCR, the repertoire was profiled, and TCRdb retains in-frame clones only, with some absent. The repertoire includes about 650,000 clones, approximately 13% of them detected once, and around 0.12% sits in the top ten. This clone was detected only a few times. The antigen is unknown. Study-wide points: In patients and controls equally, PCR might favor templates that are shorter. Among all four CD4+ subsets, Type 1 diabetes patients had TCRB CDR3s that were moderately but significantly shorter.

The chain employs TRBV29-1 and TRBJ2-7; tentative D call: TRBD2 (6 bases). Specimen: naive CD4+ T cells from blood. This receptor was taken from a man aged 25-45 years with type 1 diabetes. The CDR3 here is CSVGGLSSYEQYF. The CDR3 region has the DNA TGCAGCGTCGGGGGACTGAGCTCCTACGAGCAGTACTTC.